What follows describes a single T cell receptor (beta chain). Its specificity is unknown. The sample is drawn from a study of cytomegalovirus exposure and HLA in healthy donors. Findings and limits, study-wide: Associated with cytomegalovirus, according to the listing, were 170 or so TCR beta chains. Analysis was carried out at a later point, and it linked a missense DCLRE1C variant to TCR beta V- and J-gene trimming.

The donors were healthy bone marrow donors. This CDR3 has 13 residues. Germline CDR1 MNHEY, CDR2 SMNVEV (reference sequence). V trimming: 6 bases; J trimming: 5 bases; junction bases outside the gene matches: 0. PCR was performed using 60 Vbeta and 13 Jbeta primers. Generated by immunoSEQ multiplex PCR, the TCRdb table keeps only in-frame clones and is missing some. The profile shows some 44,000 clones, around 90% of them singletons. This clonotype was sampled from a woman aged 40 to 49 in good health and CMV-seropositive. The chain uses TRBV27 and TRBJ1-4; 10 bases match TRBD1. Sequences were obtained from PBMCs. DNA of the CDR3: TGTGCCAGCAGGGGACAGGGGAATGAAAAACTGTTTTTT. It translates to CASRGQGNEKLFF.